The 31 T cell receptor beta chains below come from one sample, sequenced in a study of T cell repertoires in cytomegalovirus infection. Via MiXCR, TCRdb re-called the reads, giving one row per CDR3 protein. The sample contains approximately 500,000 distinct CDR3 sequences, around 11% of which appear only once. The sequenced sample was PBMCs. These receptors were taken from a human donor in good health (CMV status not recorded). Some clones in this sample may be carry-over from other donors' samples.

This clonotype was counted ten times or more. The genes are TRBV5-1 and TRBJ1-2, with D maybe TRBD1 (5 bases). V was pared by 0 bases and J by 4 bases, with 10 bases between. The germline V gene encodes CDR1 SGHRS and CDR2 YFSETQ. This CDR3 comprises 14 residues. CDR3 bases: TGCGCCAGCAGCTTGGCGACAGATCCCTATGGCTACACCTTC. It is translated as CASSLATDPYGYTF.

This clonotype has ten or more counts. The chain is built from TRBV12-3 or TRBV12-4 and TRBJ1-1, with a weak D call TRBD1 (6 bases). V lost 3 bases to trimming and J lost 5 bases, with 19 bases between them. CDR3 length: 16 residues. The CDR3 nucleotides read TGTGCCAGCAGTTTCTCTGGTGTGATAGGGGGTACTGAAGCTTTCTTT. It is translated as CASSFSGVIGGTEAFF.

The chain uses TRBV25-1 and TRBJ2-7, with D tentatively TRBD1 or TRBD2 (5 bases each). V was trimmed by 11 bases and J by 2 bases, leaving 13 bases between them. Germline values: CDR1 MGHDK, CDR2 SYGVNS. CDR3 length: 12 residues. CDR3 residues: CAVERGAYEQYF. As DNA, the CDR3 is TGTGCCGTCGAGAGGGGAGCCTACGAGCAGTACTTC.

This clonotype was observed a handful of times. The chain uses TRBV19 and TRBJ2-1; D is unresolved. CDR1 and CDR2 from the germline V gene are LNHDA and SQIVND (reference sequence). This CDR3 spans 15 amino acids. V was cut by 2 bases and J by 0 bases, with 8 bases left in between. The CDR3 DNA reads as TGTGCCAGTAGTATAAGGGCCAGCTCCTACAATGAGCAGTTCTTC. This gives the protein CASSIRASSYNEQFF. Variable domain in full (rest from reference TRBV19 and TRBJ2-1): DGGITQSPKYLFRKEGQNVTLSCEQNLNHDAMYWYRQDPGQGLRLIYYSQIVNDFQKGDIAEGYSVSREKKESFPLTVTSAQKNPTAFYLCASSIRASSYNEQFFGPGTRLTVL.

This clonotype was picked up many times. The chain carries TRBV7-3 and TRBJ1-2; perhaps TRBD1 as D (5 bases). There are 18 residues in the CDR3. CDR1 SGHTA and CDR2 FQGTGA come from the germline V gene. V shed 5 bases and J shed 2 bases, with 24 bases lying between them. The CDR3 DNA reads TGTGCCAGCAGCCAGGGTAGGCCCACTGGCTGGGGGAACTATGGCTACACCTTC. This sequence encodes CASSQGRPTGWGNYGYTF.

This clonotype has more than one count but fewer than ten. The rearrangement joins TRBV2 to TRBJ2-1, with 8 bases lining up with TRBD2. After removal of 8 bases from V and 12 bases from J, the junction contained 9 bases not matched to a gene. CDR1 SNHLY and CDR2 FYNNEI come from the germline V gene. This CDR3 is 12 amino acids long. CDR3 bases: TGTGCCAGCCAGATTAGCGGGGAGATGCAGTTCTTC. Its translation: CASQISGEMQFF. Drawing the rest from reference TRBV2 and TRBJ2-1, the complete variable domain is EPEVTQTPSHQVTQMGQEVILRCVPISNHLYFYWYRQILGQKVEFLVSFYNNEISEKSEIFDDQFSVERPDGSNFTLKIRSTKLEDSAMYFCASQISGEMQFFGPGTRLTVL.

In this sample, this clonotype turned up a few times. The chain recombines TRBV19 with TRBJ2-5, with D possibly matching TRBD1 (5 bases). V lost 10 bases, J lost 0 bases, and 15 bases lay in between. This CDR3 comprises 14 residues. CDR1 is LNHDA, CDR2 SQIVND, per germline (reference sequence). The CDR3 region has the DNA TGTGCCACCTCCCCTCGACAGAACCAAGAGACCCAGTACTTC. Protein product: CATSPRQNQETQYF.

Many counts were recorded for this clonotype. The CDR3 nucleotides read TGTGCCAGCAGCATCAGGGGAGACCATTACAATGAGCAGTTCTTC. Amino acid sequence: CASSIRGDHYNEQFF. V and J are TRBV5-4 and TRBJ2-1, with D perhaps TRBD1 (6 bases). V shed 4 bases and J shed 4 bases, with 15 bases lying between them. The V gene's germline CDR1 is SGHNT and CDR2 YYREEE (reference sequence). The CDR3 length is 15 residues.

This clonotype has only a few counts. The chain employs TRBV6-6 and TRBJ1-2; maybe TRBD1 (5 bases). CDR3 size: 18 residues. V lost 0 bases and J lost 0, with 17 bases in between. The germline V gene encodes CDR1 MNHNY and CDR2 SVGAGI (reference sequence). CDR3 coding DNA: TGTGCCAGCAGTTACTCGATCCCGGGACCGCTACCTAACTATGGCTACACCTTC. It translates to CASSYSIPGPLPNYGYTF.

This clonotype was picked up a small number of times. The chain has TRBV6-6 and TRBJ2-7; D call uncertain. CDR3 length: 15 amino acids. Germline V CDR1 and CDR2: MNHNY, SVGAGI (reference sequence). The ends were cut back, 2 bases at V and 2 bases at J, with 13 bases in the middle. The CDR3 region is CASSYVQAEAYEQYF. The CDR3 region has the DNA TGTGCCAGCAGTTACGTGCAGGCTGAAGCCTACGAGCAGTACTTC.

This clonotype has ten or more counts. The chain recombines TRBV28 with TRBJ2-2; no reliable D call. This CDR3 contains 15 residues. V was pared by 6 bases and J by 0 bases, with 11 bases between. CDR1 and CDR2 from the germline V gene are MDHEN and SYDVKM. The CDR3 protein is CASRFVAANTGELFF. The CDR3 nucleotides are TGTGCCAGCAGGTTCGTGGCAGCGAACACCGGGGAGCTGTTTTTT. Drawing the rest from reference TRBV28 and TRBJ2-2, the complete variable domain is DVKVTQSSRYLVKRTGEKVFLECVQDMDHENMFWYRQDPGLGLRLIYFSYDVKMKEKGDIPEGYSVSREKKERFSLILESASTNQTSMYLCASRFVAANTGELFFGEGSRLTVL.

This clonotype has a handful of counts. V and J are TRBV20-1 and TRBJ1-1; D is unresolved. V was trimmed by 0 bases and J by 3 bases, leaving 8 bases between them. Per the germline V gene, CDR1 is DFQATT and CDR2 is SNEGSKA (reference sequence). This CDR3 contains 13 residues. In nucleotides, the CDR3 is TGCAGTGCTAGAGATCAAAGGGACACTGAAGCTTTCTTT. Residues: CSARDQRDTEAFF.

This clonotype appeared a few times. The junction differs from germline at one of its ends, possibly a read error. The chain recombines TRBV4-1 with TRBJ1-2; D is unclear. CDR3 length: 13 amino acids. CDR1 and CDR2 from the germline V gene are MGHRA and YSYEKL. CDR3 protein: CASSRKLNYGYTF. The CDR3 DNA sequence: TGTGCCAGCAGCCGGAAACTTAACTATGGCTACACCTTC.

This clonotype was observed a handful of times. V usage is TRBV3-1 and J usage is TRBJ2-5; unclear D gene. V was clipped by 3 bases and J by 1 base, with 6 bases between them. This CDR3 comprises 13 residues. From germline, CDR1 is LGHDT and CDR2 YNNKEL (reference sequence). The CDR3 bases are TGTGCCAGCAGCCATACGACCCAAGAGACCCAGTACTTC. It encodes CASSHTTQETQYF.

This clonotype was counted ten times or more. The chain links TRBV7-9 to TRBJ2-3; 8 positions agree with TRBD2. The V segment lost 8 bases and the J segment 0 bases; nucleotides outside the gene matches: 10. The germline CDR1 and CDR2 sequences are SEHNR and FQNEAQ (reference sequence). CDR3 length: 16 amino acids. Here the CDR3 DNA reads TGTGCCAGCTCACCCCCCGGGACTAGGAGCACAGATACGCAGTATTTT. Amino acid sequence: CASSPPGTRSTDTQYF.

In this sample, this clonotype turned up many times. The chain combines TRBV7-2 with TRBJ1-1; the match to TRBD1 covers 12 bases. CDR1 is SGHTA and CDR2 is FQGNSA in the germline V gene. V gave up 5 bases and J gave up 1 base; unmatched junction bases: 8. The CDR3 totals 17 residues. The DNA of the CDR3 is TGTGCCAGCAGCCCATCCGGGACAGGGGGCGCGAACACTGAAGCTTTCTTT. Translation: CASSPSGTGGANTEAFF. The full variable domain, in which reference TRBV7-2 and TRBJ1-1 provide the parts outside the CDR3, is GAGVSQSPSNKVTEKGKDVELRCDPISGHTALYWYRQSLGQGLEFLIYFQGNSAPDKSGLPSDRFSAERTGGSVSTLTIQRTQQEDSAVYLCASSPSGTGGANTEAFFGQGTRLTVV.

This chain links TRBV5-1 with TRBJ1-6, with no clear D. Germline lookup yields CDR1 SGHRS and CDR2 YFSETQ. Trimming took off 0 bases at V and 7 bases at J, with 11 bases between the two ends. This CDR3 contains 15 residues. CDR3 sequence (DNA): TGCGCCAGCAGCTTGGCCAGTGGGAACAATTCACCCCTCCACTTT. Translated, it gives CASSLASGNNSPLHF. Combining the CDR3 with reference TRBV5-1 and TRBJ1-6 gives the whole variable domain KAGVTQTPRYLIKTRGQQVTLSCSPISGHRSVSWYQQTPGQGLQFLFEYFSETQRNKGNFPGRFSGRQFSNSRSEMNVSTLELGDSALYLCASSLASGNNSPLHFGNGTRLTVT.

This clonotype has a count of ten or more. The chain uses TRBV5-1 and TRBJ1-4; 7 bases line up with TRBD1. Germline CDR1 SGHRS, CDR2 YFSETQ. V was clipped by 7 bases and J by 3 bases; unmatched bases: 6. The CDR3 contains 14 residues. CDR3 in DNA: TGCGCCAGCCGGAGCGGGACAGCTAATGAAAAACTGTTTTTT. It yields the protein CASRSGTANEKLFF. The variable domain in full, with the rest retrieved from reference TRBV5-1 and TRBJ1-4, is KAGVTQTPRYLIKTRGQQVTLSCSPISGHRSVSWYQQTPGQGLQFLFEYFSETQRNKGNFPGRFSGRQFSNSRSEMNVSTLELGDSALYLCASRSGTANEKLFFGSGTQLSVL.

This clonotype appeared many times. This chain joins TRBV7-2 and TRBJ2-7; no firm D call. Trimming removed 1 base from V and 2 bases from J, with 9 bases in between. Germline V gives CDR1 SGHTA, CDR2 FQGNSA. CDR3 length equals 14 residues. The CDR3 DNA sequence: TGTGCCAGCAGCTTAGGCTCAATCACCTACGAGCAGTACTTC. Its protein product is CASSLGSITYEQYF.

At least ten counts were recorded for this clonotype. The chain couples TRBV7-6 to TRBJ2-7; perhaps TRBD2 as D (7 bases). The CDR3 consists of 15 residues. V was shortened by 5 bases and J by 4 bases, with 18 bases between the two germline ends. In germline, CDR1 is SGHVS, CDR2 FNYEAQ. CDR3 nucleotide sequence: TGTGCCAGCAGCCCGGACAGCGGGGAGTTATACGAGCAGTACTTC. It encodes CASSPDSGELYEQYF.

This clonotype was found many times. The CDR3 DNA reads as TGTGCCAGCAGCTTATCCCTAGCGGCAAGCACAGATACGCAGTATTTT. Translating gives CASSLSLAASTDTQYF. The rearrangement uses TRBV7-9 and TRBJ2-3; 7 bases agree with TRBD2. V shed 2 bases and J 0 bases; nucleotides not matched to a gene: 5. The length of the CDR3 is 16 residues. The germline gives CDR1 SEHNR, CDR2 FQNEAQ (reference sequence).

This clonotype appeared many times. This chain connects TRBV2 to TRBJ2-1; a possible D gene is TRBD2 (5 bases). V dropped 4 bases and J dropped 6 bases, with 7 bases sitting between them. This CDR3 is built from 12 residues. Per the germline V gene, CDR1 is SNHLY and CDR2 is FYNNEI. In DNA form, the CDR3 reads TGTGCCAGCAGTGGACTACTCAATGAGCAGTTCTTC. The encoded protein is CASSGLLNEQFF.

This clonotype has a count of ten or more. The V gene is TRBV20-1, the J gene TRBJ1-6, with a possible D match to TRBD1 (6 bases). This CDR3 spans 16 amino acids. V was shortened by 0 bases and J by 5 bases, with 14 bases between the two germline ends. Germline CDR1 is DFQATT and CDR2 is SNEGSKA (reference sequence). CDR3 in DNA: TGCAGTGCTAGAGATAATCAACAGGGTAATAATTCACCCCTCCACTTT. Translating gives CSARDNQQGNNSPLHF.

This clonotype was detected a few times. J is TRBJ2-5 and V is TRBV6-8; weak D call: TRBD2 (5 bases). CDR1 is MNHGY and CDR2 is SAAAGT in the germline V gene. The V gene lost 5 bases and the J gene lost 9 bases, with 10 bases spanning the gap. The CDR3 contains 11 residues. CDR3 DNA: TGTGCCAGCAGTGCGAAGGAGGCCCAGTACTTC. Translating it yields CASSAKEAQYF.

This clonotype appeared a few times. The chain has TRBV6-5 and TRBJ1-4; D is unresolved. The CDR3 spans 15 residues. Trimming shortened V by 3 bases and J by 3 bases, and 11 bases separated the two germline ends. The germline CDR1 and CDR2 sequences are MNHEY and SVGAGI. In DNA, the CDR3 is TGTGCCAGCAGTTATTCGATCACCTCTAATGAAAAACTGTTTTTT. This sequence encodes CASSYSITSNEKLFF.

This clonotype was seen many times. CDR3 sequence: CASRTLQGGEYEQYF. The CDR3 DNA reads as TGTGCCAGCAGAACTCTTCAGGGGGGAGAATACGAGCAGTACTTC. The V gene is TRBV7-8, the J gene TRBJ2-7; maybe TRBD1 (7 bases). V shed 6 bases and J shed 4 bases, with 19 bases lying between them. Germline V gives CDR1 SGHVS, CDR2 FQNEAQ. CDR3 size: 15 residues.

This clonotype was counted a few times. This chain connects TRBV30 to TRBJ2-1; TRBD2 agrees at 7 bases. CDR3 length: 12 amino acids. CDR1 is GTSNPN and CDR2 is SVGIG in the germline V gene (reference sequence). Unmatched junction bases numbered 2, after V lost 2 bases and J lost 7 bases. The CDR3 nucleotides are TGTGCCTGGAGTTTCGGGAGGAATGAGCAGTTCTTC. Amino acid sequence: CAWSFGRNEQFF.

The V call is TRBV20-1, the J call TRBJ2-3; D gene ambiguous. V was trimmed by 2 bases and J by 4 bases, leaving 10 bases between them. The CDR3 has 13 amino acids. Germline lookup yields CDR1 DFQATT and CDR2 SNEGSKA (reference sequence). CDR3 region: CSARKGLADTQYF. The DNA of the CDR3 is TGCAGTGCTAGAAAGGGCCTCGCAGATACGCAGTATTTT.

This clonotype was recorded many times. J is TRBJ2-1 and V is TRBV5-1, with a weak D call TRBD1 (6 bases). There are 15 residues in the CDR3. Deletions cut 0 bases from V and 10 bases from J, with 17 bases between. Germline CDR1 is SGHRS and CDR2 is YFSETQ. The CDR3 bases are TGCGCCAGCAGCTTGGAGGCGGTACAGGGTGGGGAGCAGTTCTTC. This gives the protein CASSLEAVQGGEQFF.

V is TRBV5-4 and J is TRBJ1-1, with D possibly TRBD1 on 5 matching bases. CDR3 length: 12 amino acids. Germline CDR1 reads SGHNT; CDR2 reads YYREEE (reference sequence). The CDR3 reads CASEGDDTEAFF. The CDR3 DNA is TGTGCTTCCGAAGGGGACGACACTGAAGCTTTCTTT.

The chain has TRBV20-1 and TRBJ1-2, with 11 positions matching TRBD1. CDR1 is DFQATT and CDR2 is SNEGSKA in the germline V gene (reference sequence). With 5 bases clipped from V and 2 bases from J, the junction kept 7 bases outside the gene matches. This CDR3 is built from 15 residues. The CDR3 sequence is CSAPPGQGGNYGYTF. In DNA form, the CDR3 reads TGCAGTGCTCCTCCGGGACAGGGGGGCAACTATGGCTACACCTTC.